This T cell receptor (beta chain) was captured by sequencing in a study of T cell repertoires in cytomegalovirus infection. Study in general: CMV epitopes in the study were HLA-C-restricted (recently identified) and HLA-B-restricted (well studied). Indicated by public TCR beta signatures were CMV infection and matching HLA type.

In regard to this clonotype: Its antigen is unidentified.

One entry per CDR3 protein, called by TCRdb with MiXCR from the reads. The repertoire holds a few hundred thousand distinct CDR3 sequences, with approximately 30% as singletons. The V and J ends lost 4 bases and 4 bases, in that order; junction bases with no gene match: 11. The CDR3 has 16 amino acids. The germline CDR1 and CDR2 sequences are KGHSH and LQKENI. Study observations and caveats: Dominating the ex vivo response were TCR beta clonotypes that were CMV-specific and HLA-C-restricted. The cumulative frequency of public TCR beta families identified carriers of CMV plus the relevant HLA.

The chain uses TRBV18 and TRBJ2-7; 9 bases fit TRBD1. This TCR came from a human donor in good health (CMV status not recorded). Some clones in this sample may be carry-over from other donors' samples. Here the sequenced sample was cultured PBMCs, taken from culture after CMV antigen stimulation. In DNA, the CDR3 is TGTGCCAGCTCACTCTCCGGGACAGGGAATAAGTACGAGCAGTACTTC. Translating it yields CASSLSGTGNKYEQYF. Full variable domain (rest looked up from reference TRBV18 and TRBJ2-7): NAGVMQNPRHLVRRRGQEARLRCSPMKGHSHVYWYRQLPEEGLKFMVYLQKENIIDESGMPKERFSAEFPKEGPSILRIQQVVRGDSAAYFCASSLSGTGNKYEQYFGPGTRLTVT.